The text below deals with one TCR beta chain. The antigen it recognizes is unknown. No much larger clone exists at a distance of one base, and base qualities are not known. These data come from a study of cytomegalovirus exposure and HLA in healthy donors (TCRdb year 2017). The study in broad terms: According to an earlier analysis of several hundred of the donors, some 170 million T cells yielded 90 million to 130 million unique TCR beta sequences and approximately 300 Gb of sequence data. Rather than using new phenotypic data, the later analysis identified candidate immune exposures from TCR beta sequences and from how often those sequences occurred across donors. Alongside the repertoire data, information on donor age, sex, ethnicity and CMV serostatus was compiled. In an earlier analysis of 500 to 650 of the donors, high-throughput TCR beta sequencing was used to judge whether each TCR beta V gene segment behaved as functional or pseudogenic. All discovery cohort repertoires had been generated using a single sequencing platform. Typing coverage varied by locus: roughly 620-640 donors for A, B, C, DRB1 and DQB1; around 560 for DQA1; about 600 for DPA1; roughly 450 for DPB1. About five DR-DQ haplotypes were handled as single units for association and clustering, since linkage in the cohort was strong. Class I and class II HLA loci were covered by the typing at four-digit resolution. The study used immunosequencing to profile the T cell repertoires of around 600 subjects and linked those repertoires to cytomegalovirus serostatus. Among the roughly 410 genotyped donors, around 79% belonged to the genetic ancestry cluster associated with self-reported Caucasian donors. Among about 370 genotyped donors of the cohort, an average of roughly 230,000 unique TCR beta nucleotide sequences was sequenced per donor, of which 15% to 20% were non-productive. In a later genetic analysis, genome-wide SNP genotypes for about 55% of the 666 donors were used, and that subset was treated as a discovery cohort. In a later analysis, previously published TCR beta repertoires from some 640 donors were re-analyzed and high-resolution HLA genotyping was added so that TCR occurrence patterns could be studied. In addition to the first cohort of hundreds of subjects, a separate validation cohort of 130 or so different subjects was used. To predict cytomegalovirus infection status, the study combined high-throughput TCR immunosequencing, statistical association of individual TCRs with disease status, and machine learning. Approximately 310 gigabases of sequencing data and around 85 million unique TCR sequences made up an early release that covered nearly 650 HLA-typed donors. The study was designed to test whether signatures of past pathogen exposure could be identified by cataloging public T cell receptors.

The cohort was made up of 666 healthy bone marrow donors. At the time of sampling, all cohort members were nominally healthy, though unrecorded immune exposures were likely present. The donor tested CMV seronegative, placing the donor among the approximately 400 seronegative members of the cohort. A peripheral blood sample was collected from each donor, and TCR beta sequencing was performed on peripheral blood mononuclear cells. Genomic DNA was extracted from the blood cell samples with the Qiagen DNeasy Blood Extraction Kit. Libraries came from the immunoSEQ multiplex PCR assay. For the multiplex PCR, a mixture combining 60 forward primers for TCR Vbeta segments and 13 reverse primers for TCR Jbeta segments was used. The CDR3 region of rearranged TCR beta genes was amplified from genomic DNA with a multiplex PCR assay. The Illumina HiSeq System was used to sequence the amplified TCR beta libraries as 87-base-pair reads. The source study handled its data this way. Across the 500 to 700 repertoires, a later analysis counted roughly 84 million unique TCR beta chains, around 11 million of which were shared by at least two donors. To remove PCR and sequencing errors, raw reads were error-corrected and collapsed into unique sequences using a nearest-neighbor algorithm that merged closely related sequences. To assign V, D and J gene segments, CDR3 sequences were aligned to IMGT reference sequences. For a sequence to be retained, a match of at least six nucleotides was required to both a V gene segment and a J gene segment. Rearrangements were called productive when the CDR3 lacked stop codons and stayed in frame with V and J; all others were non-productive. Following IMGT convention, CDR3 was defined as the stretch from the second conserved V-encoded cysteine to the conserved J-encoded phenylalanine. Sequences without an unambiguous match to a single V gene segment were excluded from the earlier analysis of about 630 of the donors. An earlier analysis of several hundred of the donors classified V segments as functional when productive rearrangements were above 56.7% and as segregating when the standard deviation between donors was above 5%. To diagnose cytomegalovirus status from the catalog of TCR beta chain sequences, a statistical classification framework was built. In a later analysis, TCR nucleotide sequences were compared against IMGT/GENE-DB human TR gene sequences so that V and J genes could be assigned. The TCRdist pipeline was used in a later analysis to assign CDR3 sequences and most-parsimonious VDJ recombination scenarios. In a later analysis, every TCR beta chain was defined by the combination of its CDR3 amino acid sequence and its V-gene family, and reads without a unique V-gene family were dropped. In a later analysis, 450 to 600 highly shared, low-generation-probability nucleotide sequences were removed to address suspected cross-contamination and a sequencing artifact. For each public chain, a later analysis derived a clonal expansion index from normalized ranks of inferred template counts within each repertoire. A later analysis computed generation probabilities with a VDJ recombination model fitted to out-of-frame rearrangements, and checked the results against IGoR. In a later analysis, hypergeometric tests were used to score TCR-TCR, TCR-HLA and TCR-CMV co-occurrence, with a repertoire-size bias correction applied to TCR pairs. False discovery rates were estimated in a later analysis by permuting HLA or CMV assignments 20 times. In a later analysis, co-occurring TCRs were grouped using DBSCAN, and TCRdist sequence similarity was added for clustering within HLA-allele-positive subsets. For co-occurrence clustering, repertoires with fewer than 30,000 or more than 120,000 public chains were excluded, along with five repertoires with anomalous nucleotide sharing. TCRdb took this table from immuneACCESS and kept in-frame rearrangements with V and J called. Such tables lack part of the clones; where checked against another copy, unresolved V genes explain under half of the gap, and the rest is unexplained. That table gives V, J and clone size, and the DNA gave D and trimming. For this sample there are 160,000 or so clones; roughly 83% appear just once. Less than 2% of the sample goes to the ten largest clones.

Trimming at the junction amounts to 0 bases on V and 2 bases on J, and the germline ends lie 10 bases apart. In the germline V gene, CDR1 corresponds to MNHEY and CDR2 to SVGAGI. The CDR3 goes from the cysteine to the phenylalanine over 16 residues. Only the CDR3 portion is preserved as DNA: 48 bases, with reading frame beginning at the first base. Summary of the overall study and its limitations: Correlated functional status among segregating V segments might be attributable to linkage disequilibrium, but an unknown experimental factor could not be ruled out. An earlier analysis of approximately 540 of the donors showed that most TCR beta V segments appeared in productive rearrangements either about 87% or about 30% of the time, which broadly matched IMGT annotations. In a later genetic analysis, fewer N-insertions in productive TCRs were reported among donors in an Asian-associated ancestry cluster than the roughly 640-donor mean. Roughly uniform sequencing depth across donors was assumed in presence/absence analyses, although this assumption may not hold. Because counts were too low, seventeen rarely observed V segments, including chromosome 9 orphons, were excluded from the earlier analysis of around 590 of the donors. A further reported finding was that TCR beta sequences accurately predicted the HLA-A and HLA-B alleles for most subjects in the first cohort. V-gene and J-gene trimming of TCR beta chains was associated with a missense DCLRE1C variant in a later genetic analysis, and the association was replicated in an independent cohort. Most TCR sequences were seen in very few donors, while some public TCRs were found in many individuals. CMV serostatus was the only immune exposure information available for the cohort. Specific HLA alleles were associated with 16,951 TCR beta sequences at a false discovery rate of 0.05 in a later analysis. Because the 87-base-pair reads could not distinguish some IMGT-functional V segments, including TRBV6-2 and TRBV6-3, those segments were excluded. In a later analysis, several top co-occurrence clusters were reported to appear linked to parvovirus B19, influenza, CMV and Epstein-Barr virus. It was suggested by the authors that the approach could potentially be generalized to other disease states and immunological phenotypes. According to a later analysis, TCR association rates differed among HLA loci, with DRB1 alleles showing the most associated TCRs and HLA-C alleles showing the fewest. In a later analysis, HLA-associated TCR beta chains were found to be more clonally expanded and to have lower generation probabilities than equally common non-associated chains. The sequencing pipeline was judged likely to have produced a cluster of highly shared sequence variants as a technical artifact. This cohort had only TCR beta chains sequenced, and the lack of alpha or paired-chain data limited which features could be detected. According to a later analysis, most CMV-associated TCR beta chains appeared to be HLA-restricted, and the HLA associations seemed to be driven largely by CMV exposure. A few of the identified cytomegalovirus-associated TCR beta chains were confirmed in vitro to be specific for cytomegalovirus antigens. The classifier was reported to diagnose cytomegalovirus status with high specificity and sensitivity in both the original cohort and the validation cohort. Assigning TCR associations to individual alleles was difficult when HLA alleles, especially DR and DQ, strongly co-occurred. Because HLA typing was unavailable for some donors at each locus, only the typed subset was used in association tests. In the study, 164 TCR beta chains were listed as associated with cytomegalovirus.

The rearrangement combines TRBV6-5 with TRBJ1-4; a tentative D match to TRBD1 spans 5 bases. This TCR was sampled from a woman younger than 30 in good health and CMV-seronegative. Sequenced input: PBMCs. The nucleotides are TGTGCCAGCAGTTACTCGAGTCAGGGTACTAATGAAAAACTGTTTTTT. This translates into CASSYSSQGTNEKLFF.